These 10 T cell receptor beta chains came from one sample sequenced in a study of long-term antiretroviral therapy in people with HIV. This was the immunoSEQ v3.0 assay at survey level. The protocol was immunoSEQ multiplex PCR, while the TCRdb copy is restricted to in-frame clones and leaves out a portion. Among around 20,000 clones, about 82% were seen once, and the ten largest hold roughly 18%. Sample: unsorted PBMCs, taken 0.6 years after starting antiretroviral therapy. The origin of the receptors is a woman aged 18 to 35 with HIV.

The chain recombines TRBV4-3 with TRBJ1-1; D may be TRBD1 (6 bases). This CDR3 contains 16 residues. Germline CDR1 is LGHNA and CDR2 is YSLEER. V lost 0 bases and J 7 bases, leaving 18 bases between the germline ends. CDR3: CASSQDFLAGEHEAFF. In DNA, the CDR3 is TGCGCCAGCAGCCAAGATTTTCTGGCAGGGGAGCATGAAGCTTTCTTT.

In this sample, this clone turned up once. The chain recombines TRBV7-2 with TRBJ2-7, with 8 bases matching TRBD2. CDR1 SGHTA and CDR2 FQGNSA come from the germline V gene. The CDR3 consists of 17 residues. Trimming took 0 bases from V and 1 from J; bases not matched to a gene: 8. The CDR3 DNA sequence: TGTGCCAGCAGCTTAGCCCCTGTGAGCGGGGGTTCCTACGAGCAGTACTTC. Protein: CASSLAPVSGGSYEQYF. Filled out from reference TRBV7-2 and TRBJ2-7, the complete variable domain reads GAGVSQSPSNKVTEKGKDVELRCDPISGHTALYWYRQSLGQGLEFLIYFQGNSAPDKSGLPSDRFSAERTGGSVSTLTIQRTQQEDSAVYLCASSLAPVSGGSYEQYFGPGTRLTVT.

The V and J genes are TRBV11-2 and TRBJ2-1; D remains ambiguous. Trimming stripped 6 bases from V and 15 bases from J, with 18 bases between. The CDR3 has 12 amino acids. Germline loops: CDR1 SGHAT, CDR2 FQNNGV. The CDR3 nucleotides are TGTGCCAGCAGTCCCCTTAAAAGGTCCCCGTTCTTC. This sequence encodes CASSPLKRSPFF.

CDR3 nucleotides: TGTGCCAGTAGTGGAAGGACCGGGGAGCTGTTTTTT. As protein: CASSGRTGELFF. The chain has TRBV19 and TRBJ2-2; D uncertain. Trimming left V 5 bases short and J 5 bases short, with 6 bases between. The V gene's germline CDR1 is LNHDA and CDR2 SQIVND (reference sequence). The CDR3 has 12 residues.

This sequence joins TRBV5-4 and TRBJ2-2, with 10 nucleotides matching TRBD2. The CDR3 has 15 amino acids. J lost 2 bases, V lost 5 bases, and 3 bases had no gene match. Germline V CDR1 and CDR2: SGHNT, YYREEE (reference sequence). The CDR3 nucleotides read TGTGCCAGCAGAAGCGGGGGGGGAAACACCGGGGAGCTGTTTTTT. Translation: CASRSGGGNTGELFF.

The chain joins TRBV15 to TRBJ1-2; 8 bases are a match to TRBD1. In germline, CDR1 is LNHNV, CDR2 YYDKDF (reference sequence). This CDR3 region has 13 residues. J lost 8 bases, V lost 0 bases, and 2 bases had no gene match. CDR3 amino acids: CATSREGDRGYTF. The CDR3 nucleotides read TGTGCCACCAGCAGAGAGGGGGACAGGGGCTACACCTTC.

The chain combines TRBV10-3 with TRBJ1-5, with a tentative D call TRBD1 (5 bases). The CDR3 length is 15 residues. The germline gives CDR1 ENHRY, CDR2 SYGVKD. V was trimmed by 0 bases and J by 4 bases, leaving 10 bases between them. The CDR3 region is CAISESSKGNQPQHF. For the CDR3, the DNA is TGTGCCATCAGTGAGTCGAGTAAGGGGAATCAGCCCCAGCATTTT.

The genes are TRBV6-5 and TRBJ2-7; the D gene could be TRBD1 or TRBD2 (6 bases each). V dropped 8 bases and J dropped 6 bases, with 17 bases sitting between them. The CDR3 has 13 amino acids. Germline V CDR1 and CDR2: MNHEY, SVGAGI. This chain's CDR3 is CASPPTGAGEQYF. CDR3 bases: TGTGCCAGCCCACCGACGGGGGCCGGCGAGCAGTACTTC.

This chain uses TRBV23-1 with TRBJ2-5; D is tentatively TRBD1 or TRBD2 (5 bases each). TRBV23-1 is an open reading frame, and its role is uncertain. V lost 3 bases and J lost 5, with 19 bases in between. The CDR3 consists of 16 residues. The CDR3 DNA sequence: TGCGCCAGCAGTCACGGGGCACTCGAGGGGCGGGAGACCCAGTACTTC. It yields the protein CASSHGALEGRETQYF.

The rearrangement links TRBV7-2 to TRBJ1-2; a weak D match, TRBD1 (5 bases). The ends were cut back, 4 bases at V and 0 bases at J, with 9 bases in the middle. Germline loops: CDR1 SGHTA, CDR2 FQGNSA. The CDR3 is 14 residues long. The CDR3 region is CASSSRVANYGYTF. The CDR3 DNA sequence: TGTGCCAGCAGCTCCAGGGTTGCTAACTATGGCTACACCTTC.